This entry lists 5 T cell receptor beta chains sequenced from one sample in a study of T-cell memory formation after mild COVID-19. Via MiXCR, TCRdb re-called the 5' RACE reads, giving one row per CDR3 protein. The sample holds approximately 580,000 distinct CDR3 sequences, about 20% seen once. Sequencing input: PBMCs or a T cell subset sorted from them (not recorded which). These receptors were collected from an adult woman who had mild COVID-19 (a few samples of this study predate the infection). Cell type and time point are not known.

The J gene is TRBJ2-1, the V gene TRBV20-1, with a possible D match to TRBD1 (6 bases). V was pared by 6 bases and J by 12 bases, with 21 bases between. This CDR3 is 13 amino acids long. Germline lookup yields CDR1 DFQATT and CDR2 SNEGSKA (reference sequence). This CDR3 is CSAHGQPSVVQFF. For the CDR3, the DNA is TGCAGTGCCCATGGACAGCCCTCGGTGGTGCAGTTCTTC.

This clonotype was counted only a few times. This sequence joins TRBV20-1 and TRBJ1-2, with D maybe TRBD1 (6 bases). The CDR3 length is 15 residues. Germline assignment: CDR1 DFQATT and CDR2 SNEGSKA (reference sequence). V was clipped by 4 bases and J by 4 bases, with 19 bases between them. The CDR3 protein is CSAIQNPGAAYGYTF. In DNA form, the CDR3 reads TGCAGTGCTATCCAAAACCCAGGGGCGGCCTATGGCTACACCTTC.

The chain combines TRBV11-2 with TRBJ2-1; TRBD2 aligns across 8 bases. The CDR3 covers 16 residues. V lost 1 base, J lost 8 bases, and 10 bases stayed unmatched. Germline values: CDR1 SGHAT, CDR2 FQNNGV. The CDR3 sequence: CASSLAGREGIDEQFF. The CDR3 nucleotides are TGTGCCAGCAGCTTAGCCGGGAGGGAGGGAATTGATGAGCAGTTCTTC.

V is TRBV25-1 and J is TRBJ2-3, with unresolved D. Trimming shortened V by 4 bases and J by 1 base, and 6 bases separated the two germline ends. The CDR3 runs to 13 residues. Germline CDR1 MGHDK, CDR2 SYGVNS. The CDR3 DNA reads as TGTGCCAGCAGTGTAGCAGGCACAGATACGCAGTATTTT. Encoded protein: CASSVAGTDTQYF.

The rearrangement joins TRBV6-6 to TRBJ2-3; 11 bases match TRBD2. CDR1 and CDR2 from the germline V gene are MNHNY and SVGAGI (reference sequence). CDR3 size: 12 residues. The J segment lost 6 bases and the V segment lost 9 bases, leaving 2 bases of the junction unmatched. The CDR3 is CARTSGSDTQYF. CDR3 bases: TGTGCCAGAACTAGCGGGAGTGATACGCAGTATTTT.